This paragraph reports one T cell receptor beta chain. The antigen is not known. The sample originates from a study of response to subunit inactivated influenza vaccine. TCRdb reanalysed the RT-PCR reads using MiXCR and keeps one entry per CDR3 protein. The table includes about 520,000 distinct CDR3 sequences, approximately 24% detected once. The CDR3 covers 14 residues. Germline assignment: CDR1 LNHDA and CDR2 SQIVND (reference sequence). V was cut by 5 bases and J by 9 bases, with 18 bases left in between. General study findings and limits: Each seasonal influenza vaccination, the authors suggested, recruits few new T cells.

This clonotype was obtained from a man aged 45-65 years who received an inactivated influenza vaccine. The chain has TRBV19 and TRBJ2-3, with D perhaps TRBD1 or TRBD2 (5 bases each). Here the sequenced sample was CD4+ T cells sorted from PBMCs, taken about 5 days after vaccination. CDR3 amino acids: CASSSGPDLLTQYF. Here the CDR3 DNA reads TGTGCCAGTAGTTCGGGACCAGATCTACTCACGCAGTATTTT.